Sequencing of this T cell receptor (beta chain) was carried out in a study of blood T cell repertoires in COVID-19. Study at large: The United States, Italy and Spain were the sources of the acute and convalescent COVID-19 samples. PBMCs, B-cell-depleted T cells, or T cells provided the cDNA or gDNA that made up the material.

Original handling: Amplification of reference gene primers was used by the study to estimate nucleated cell counts. Assay: immunoSEQ multiplex PCR; the TCRdb copy retains only in-frame clones and omits some. The V and J calls and clone size come from that table; D and trimming were worked out from the DNA. The sample has approximately 80,000 clones; over 75% are singletons. Unmatched junction bases numbered 19, after V lost 6 bases and J lost 7 bases. Per germline, CDR1 LNHDA and CDR2 SQIVND (reference sequence). The CDR3 covers 17 residues. The chain employs TRBV19 and TRBJ1-2, with 8 bases lining up with TRBD1. The receptor was isolated from a human donor in a cohort sampled during active COVID-19. Sequencing was carried out using peripheral blood. CDR3 DNA sequence: TGTGCCAGTAGCCGAGGGAAATCAGGGGGCGTAAGGTCTGGCTACACCTTC. Its protein product is CASSRGKSGGVRSGYTF. The whole variable domain, filled in from reference TRBV19 and TRBJ1-2, reads DGGITQSPKYLFRKEGQNVTLSCEQNLNHDAMYWYRQDPGQGLRLIYYSQIVNDFQKGDIAEGYSVSREKKESFPLTVTSAQKNPTAFYLCASSRGKSGGVRSGYTFGSGTRLTVV.